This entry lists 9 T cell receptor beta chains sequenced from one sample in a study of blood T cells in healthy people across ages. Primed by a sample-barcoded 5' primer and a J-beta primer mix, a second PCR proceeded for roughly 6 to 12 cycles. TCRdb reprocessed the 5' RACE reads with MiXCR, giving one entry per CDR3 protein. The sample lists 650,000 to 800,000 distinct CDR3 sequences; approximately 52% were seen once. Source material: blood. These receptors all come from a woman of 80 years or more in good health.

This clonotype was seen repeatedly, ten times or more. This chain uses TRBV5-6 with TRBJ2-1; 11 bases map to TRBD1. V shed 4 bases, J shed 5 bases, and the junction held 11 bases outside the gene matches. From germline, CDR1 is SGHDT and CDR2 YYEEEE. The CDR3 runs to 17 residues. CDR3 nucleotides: TGTGCCAGCAGCGGAGGACAGGGGGCGGGCAAGGACAATGAGCAGTTCTTC. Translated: CASSGGQGAGKDNEQFF.

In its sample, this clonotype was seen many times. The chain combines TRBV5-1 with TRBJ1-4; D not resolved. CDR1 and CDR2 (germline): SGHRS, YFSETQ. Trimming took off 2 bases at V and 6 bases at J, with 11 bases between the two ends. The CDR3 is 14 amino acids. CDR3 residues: CASSFGSEDEKLFF. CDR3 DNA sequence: TGCGCCAGCAGCTTCGGTTCAGAAGATGAAAAACTGTTTTTT.

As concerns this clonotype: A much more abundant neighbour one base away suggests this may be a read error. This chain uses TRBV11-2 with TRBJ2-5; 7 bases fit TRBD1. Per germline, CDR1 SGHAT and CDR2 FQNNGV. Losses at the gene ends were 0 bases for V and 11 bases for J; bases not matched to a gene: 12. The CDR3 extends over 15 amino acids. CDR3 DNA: TGTGCCAGCAGCTTAGAGCTTGACAGGGTATACGGGCAGTACTTC. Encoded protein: CASSLELDRVYGQYF.

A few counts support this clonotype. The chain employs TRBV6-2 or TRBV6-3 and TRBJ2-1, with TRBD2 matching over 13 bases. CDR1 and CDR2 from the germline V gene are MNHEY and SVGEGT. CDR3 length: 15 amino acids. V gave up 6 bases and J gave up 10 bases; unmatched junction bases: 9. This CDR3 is CASRTGTSGNREQFF. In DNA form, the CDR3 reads TGTGCCAGCAGAACCGGGACTAGCGGGAATCGAGAGCAGTTCTTC.

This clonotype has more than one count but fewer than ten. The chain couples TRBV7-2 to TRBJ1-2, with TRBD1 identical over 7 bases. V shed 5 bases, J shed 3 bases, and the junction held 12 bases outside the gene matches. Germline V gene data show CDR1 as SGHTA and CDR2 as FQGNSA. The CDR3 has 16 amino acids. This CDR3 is CASSPRTGNMDYGYTF. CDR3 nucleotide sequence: TGTGCCAGCAGCCCCCGGACAGGCAACATGGACTATGGCTACACCTTC.

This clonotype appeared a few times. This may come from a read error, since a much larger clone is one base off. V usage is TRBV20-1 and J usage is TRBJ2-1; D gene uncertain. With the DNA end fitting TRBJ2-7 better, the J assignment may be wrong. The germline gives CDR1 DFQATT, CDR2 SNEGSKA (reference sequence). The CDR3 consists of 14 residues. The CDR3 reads CSARSAITYNEQYF. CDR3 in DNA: TGCAGTGCTAGGTCGGCGATAACCTACAATGAGCAGTACTTC.

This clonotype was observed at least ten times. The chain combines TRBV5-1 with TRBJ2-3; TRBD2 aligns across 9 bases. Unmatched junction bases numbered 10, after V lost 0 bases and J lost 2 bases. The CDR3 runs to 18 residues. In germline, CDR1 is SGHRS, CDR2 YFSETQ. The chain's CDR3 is CASSLGSGSGGYTDTQYF. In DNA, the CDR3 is TGCGCCAGCAGCTTGGGCTCGGGTAGCGGGGGATACACAGATACGCAGTATTTT. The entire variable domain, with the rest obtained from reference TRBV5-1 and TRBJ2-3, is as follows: KAGVTQTPRYLIKTRGQQVTLSCSPISGHRSVSWYQQTPGQGLQFLFEYFSETQRNKGNFPGRFSGRQFSNSRSEMNVSTLELGDSALYLCASSLGSGSGGYTDTQYFGPGTRLTVL.

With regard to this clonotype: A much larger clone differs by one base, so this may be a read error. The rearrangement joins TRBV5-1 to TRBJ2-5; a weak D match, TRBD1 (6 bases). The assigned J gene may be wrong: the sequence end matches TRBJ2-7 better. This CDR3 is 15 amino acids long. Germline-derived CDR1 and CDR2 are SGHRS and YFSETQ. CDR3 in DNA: TGCGCCAGCGGCCTCATAGGGGGAGAGTGGAACGAGCAGTACTTC. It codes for CASGLIGGEWNEQYF.

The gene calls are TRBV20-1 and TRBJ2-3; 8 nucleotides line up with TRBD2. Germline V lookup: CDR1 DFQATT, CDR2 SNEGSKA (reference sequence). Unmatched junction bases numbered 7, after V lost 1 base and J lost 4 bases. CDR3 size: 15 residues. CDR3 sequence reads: CSARGARGVSDTQYF. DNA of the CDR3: TGCAGTGCTAGAGGAGCGCGGGGGGTTTCAGATACGCAGTATTTT.